The 15 T cell receptor beta chains below were found in one sample sequenced in a study of blood T cell repertoires in COVID-19. Sequenced by immunoSEQ multiplex PCR; TCRdb stores in-frame clones only, minus some. Among 540,000 or so clones listed, roughly nine tenths were seen once. The sample comprised peripheral blood. These receptors were collected from a woman between 45 and 60 years old with COVID-19, enrolled during active disease.

As for this clone: Other nucleotide sequences from this sample produce the same CDR3. The chain combines TRBV18 with TRBJ1-5, with D possibly TRBD1 on 5 matching bases. With 3 bases removed from V and 4 bases from J, the gap between germline ends came to 7 bases. CDR1 is KGHSH and CDR2 is LQKENI in the germline V gene. The CDR3 is 13 amino acids. The CDR3 sequence: CASSPTANQPQHF. The CDR3 nucleotides are TGTGCCAGCTCACCGACAGCTAATCAGCCCCAGCATTTT. The variable domain in full, with the rest retrieved from reference TRBV18 and TRBJ1-5, is NAGVMQNPRHLVRRRGQEARLRCSPMKGHSHVYWYRQLPEEGLKFMVYLQKENIIDESGMPKERFSAEFPKEGPSILRIQQVVRGDSAAYFCASSPTANQPQHFGDGTRLSIL.

This chain uses TRBV19 with TRBJ2-3, with 13 bases fitting TRBD2. This CDR3 contains 20 residues. Per the germline V gene, CDR1 is LNHDA and CDR2 is SQIVND (reference sequence). J was trimmed by 0 bases and V by 0 bases; bases with no gene match: 9. DNA of the CDR3: TGTGCCAGTAGTATAGATTCCCCGGGACTAGCGGGAACTAGCACAGATACGCAGTATTTT. Amino acid sequence: CASSIDSPGLAGTSTDTQYF.

The V and J genes are TRBV19 and TRBJ1-3; no reliable D call. CDR3 size: 11 residues. V was pared by 7 bases and J by 4 bases, with 5 bases between. The germline gives CDR1 LNHDA, CDR2 SQIVND (reference sequence). CDR3 DNA sequence: TGTGCCAGTAATCGGGGAAACACCATATATTTT. Translating gives CASNRGNTIYF.

Comments on this clone: This same CDR3 is encoded by further DNA sequences in the sample. The V and J genes are TRBV2 and TRBJ1-6; 10 bases fit TRBD1. The CDR3 runs 14 residues. Germline assignment: CDR1 SNHLY and CDR2 FYNNEI. The ends lost 5 bases at V and 6 bases at J; junction bases unmatched: 1. The CDR3 protein is CASSWTGGNSPLHF. CDR3 in DNA: TGTGCCAGCAGTTGGACAGGGGGTAATTCACCCCTCCACTTT. The complete variable domain, with remaining parts taken from reference TRBV2 and TRBJ1-6, reads EPEVTQTPSHQVTQMGQEVILRCVPISNHLYFYWYRQILGQKVEFLVSFYNNEISEKSEIFDDQFSVERPDGSNFTLKIRSTKLEDSAMYFCASSWTGGNSPLHFGNGTRLTVT.

The chain carries TRBV19 and TRBJ1-1; 8 nucleotides line up with TRBD1. CDR3 length equals 12 residues. Per germline, CDR1 LNHDA and CDR2 SQIVND (reference sequence). Losses at the gene ends were 3 bases for V and 8 bases for J; bases not matched to a gene: 2. The chain's CDR3 is CASSMRQGEAFF. The CDR3 DNA reads TGTGCCAGTAGTATGCGACAGGGGGAAGCTTTCTTT.

The chain carries TRBV5-1 and TRBJ1-2, with D perhaps matching TRBD1 (6 bases). This CDR3 contains 13 residues. V was pared by 0 bases and J by 5 bases, with 8 bases between. Germline CDR1 and CDR2: SGHRS and YFSETQ. The CDR3 reads CASSLGGQYGYTF. CDR3 nucleotide sequence: TGCGCCAGCAGCTTGGGGGGGCAGTATGGCTACACCTTC.

On this clone: A much larger clone is a single base away; this may be a read error. The chain employs TRBV5-6 and TRBJ1-1; D perhaps matches TRBD1 (5 bases). CDR3 size: 14 residues. In germline, CDR1 is SGHDT, CDR2 YYEEEE. V was shortened by 0 bases and J by 1 base, with 7 bases between the two germline ends. The CDR3 is CASSLGQPNTEAFF. The CDR3 bases are TGTGCCAGCAGCTTGGGACAGCCGAACACTGAAGCTTTCTTT.

This clone was counted once. V gene TRBV9 combines with J gene TRBJ1-2, with TRBD1 matching over 10 bases. The CDR3 extends over 14 amino acids. Per germline, CDR1 SGDLS and CDR2 YYNGEE. V was pared by 4 bases and J by 4 bases, with 4 bases of the junction left unmatched. The CDR3 region is CASSSRTGGYGYTF. The DNA of the CDR3 is TGTGCCAGCAGCAGCAGGACAGGGGGCTATGGCTACACCTTC.

This clone came up many times. The chain has TRBV5-1 and TRBJ1-1, with unresolved D. Germline assignment: CDR1 SGHRS and CDR2 YFSETQ. The CDR3 spans 11 residues. Trimming cost V 0 bases and J 13 bases, with 10 bases left between them. The CDR3 nucleotides read TGCGCCAGCAGCTTGGCCACAGATGATTTCTTT. Residues: CASSLATDDFF.

The rearrangement links TRBV5-4 to TRBJ2-7; D is possibly TRBD2 (7 bases). Between the trimmed V and J ends, which lost 0 bases and 1 base, there was a span of 11 bases. The CDR3 length is 15 residues. CDR1 SGHNT and CDR2 YYREEE come from the germline V gene (reference sequence). CDR3 protein: CASSLAGGASYEQYF. CDR3 DNA sequence: TGTGCCAGCAGCTTGGCTGGGGGGGCGTCCTACGAGCAGTACTTC.

The CDR3: CASSLFLETQYF. The CDR3 nucleotides read TGTGCCAGCAGCTTATTCCTAGAGACCCAGTACTTC. The V gene is TRBV7-9, the J gene TRBJ2-5; D not certain. There are 12 residues in the CDR3. Germline values: CDR1 SEHNR, CDR2 FQNEAQ (reference sequence). V shed 2 bases and J shed 4 bases, with 5 bases lying between them.

The rearrangement uses TRBV7-6 and TRBJ2-7; 9 nucleotides match TRBD1. This CDR3 has 15 amino acids. CDR1 and CDR2 (germline): SGHVS, FNYEAQ. The ends lost 5 bases at V and 5 bases at J; junction bases unmatched: 10. For the CDR3, the DNA is TGTGCCAGCAGCCTCCGGGACAGGGTTTTCGACGAGCAGTACTTC. This encodes CASSLRDRVFDEQYF.

This sequence joins TRBV18 and TRBJ2-7; D not certain. Germline V gene data show CDR1 as KGHSH and CDR2 as LQKENI. Between the trimmed V and J ends, which lost 4 bases and 0 bases, there was a span of 13 bases. The CDR3 runs 15 residues. CDR3: CASSLGGLGSYEQYF. The CDR3 coding sequence is TGTGCCAGCTCACTAGGTGGGCTCGGCTCCTACGAGCAGTACTTC.

This chain uses TRBV10-3 with TRBJ1-2; D call uncertain. The CDR3 loop spans 13 amino acids. Germline lookup yields CDR1 ENHRY and CDR2 SYGVKD. The V gene lost 3 bases and the J gene lost 8 bases, with 13 bases spanning the gap. CDR3 in amino acids: CAISDGGSGGYTF. The CDR3 DNA reads as TGTGCCATCAGTGACGGAGGTTCGGGAGGCTACACCTTC.

CDR3 in amino acids: CASSVGGNNYGYTF. The CDR3 DNA sequence: TGTGCCAGCAGCGTAGGAGGGAACAACTATGGCTACACCTTC. The chain recombines TRBV9 with TRBJ1-2, with unresolved D. CDR3 length: 14 amino acids. Between the trimmed V and J ends, which lost 0 bases and 2 bases, there was a span of 8 bases. The germline gives CDR1 SGDLS, CDR2 YYNGEE.